This is a list of T cell receptor beta chains from one sample in a study of blood T cell repertoires in COVID-19. Sequencing was performed with immunoSEQ multiplex PCR; in TCRdb, only in-frame clones are kept and a portion is missing. The sample records 150,000 or so clones, 75% to 90% being singletons. The sequenced sample consisted of peripheral blood. The receptors originated from a man aged 80 or over with acute or convalescent COVID-19. CDR3s include the opening cysteine and the closing phenylalanine or tryptophan. The D gene is left open where the match is weak. Rows may omit the clone size; those that give it use once, few, many or a size class.

.	TRBV19	TRBJ1-2	.	TGTGCCAGTAGTATACTACAGGGAGCACTTGGCTACACCTTC	CASSILQGALGYTF
.	TRBV27	TRBJ1-1	TRBD1	TGTGCCAGCAGGGGGACAGGTCCGAACACTGAAGCTTTCTTT	CASRGTGPNTEAFF
.	TRBV28	TRBJ1-6	TRBD1	TGTGCCAGCAGTTCCCATCCCCGGACAGGGTGGAATTCACCCCTCCACTTT	CASSSHPRTGWNSPLHF
.	TRBV30	TRBJ1-5	.	TGTGCCTGGAGTGTACCTTGGGGGGGAGGGAATAGCAATCAGCCCCAGCATTTT	CAWSVPWGGGNSNQPQHF
.	TRBV19	TRBJ2-3	TRBD1	TGTGCCAGTAGTACCCCAGGACAGGGCAGGAGCACAGATACGCAGTATTTT	CASSTPGQGRSTDTQYF
.	TRBV3-1/TRBV3-2	TRBJ2-7	.	TGTGCCAGCAGCCGGGCCCAAACCTACGAGCAGTACTTC	CASSRAQTYEQYF
.	TRBV7-9	TRBJ1-4	TRBD1	TGTGCCAGCAGCTCCACTAGGACAGGAGGAATAGCGACTAATGAAAAACTGTTTTTT	CASSSTRTGGIATNEKLFF
.	TRBV19	TRBJ2-5	.	TGTGCCAGTAGTATGGTAGGGGGGGGGATGGAGACCCAGTACTTC	CASSMVGGGMETQYF
.	TRBV29-1	TRBJ2-7	TRBD2	TGCAGCGTTGAAGCGGCGGGAGACCGGCGCGAGCAGTACTTC	CSVEAAGDRREQYF
.	TRBV3-1/TRBV3-2	TRBJ2-2	.	TGTGCCAGCAGCCGGGACATTAACACCGGGGAGCTGTTTTTT	CASSRDINTGELFF
.	TRBV11-3	TRBJ2-1	TRBD2	TGTGCCAGCAGCCCCGGGGAGGGCCCCTACAATGAGCAGTTCTTC	CASSPGEGPYNEQFF
few	TRBV30	TRBJ2-2	TRBD2	TGTGCCTGGAGTGTACTTAGAACTAGCGGGAGGAACACCGGGGAGCTGTTTTTT	CAWSVLRTSGRNTGELFF
.	TRBV2	TRBJ2-7	.	TGTGCCAGCGGCTTCTACGAGCAGTACTTC	CASGFYEQYF